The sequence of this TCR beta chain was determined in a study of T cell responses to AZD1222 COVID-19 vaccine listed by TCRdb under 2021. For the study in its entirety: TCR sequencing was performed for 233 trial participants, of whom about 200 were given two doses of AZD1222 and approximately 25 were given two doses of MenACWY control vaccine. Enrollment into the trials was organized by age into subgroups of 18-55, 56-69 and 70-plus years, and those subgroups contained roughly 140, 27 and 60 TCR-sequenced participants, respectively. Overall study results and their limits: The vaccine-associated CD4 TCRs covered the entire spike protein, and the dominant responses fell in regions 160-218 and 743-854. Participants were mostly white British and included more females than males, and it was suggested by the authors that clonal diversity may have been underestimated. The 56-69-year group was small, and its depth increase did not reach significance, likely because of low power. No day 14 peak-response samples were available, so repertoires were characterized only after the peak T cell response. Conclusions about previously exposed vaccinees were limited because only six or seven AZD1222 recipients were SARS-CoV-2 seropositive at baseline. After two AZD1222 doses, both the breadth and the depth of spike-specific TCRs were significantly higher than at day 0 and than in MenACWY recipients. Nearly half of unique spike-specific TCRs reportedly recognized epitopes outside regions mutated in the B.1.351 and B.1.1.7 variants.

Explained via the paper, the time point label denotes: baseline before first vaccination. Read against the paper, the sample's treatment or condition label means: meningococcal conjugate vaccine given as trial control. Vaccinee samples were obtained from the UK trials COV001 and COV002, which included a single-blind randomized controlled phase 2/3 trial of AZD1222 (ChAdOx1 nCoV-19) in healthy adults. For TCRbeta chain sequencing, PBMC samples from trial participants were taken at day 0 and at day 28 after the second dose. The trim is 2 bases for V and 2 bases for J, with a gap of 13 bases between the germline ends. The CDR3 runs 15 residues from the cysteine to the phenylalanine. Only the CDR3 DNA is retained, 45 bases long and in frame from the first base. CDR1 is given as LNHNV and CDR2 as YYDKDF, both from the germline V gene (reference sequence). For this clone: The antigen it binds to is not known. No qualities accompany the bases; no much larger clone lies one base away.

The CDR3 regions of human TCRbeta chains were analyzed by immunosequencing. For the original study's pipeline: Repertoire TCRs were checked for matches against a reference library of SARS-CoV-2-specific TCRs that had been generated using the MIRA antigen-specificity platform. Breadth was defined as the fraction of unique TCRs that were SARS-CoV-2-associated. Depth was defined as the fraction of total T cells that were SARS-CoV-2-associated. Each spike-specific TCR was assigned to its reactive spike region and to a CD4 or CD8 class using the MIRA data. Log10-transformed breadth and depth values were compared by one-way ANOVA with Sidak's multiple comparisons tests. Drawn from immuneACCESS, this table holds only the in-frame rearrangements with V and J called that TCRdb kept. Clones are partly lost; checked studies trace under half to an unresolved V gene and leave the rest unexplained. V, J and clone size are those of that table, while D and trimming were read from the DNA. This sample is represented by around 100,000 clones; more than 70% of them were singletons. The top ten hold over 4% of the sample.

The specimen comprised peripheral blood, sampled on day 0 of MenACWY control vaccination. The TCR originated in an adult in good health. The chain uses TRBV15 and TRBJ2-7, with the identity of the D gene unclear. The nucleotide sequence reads TGTGCCACCAGCAGACGGGCCTCACGGCCCTACGAGCAGTACTTC. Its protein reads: CATSRRASRPYEQYF.